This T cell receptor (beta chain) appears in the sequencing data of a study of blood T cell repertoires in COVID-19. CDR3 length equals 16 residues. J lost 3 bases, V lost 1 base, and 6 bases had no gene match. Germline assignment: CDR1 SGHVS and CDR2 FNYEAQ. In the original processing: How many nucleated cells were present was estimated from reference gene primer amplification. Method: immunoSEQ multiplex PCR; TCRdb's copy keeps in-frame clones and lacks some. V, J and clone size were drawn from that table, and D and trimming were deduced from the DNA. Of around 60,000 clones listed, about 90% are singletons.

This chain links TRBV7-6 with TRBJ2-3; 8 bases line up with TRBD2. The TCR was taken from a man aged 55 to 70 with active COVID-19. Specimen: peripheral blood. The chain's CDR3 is CASSLGSGSWTDTQYF. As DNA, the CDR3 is TGTGCCAGCAGCTTAGGGAGCGGGAGCTGGACAGATACGCAGTATTTT.